One and the same sample provided the 4 T cell receptor beta chains below, sequenced in a study of blood T cell repertoires in COVID-19. Clones were sequenced by immunoSEQ multiplex PCR, and TCRdb holds only the in-frame ones, with some missing. The sample contains 200,000 to 250,000 clones, less than 85% of which appear only once. Sequencing was performed on peripheral blood. The receptors here all came from a woman aged 80 or over with acute or convalescent COVID-19.

This clone was found a few times. This chain uses TRBV6-5 with TRBJ2-2, with D possibly matching TRBD1 (5 bases). Trimming stripped 11 bases from V and 5 bases from J, with 12 bases between. The length of the CDR3 is 12 residues. CDR1 MNHEY and CDR2 SVGAGI come from the germline V gene. CDR3 residues: CAAQGLTGELFF. Written as DNA, the CDR3 is TGTGCCGCGCAGGGTCTGACCGGGGAGCTGTTTTTT.

The count of this clone is one. V is TRBV19 and J is TRBJ1-3; 9 nucleotides align to TRBD1. The CDR3 has 18 amino acids. V shed 6 bases and J 4 bases; nucleotides not matched to a gene: 16. Germline assignment: CDR1 LNHDA and CDR2 SQIVND (reference sequence). This CDR3 is CASRPPRGQGSIGNTIYF. The CDR3 bases are TGTGCCAGTAGACCCCCCCGGGGACAGGGTAGTATCGGAAACACCATATATTTT.

The chain joins TRBV6-5 to TRBJ2-1; 7 nucleotides align to TRBD2. Losses at the gene ends were 2 bases for V and 2 bases for J; bases not matched to a gene: 6. The CDR3 is 16 amino acids. Germline V CDR1 and CDR2: MNHEY, SVGAGI. In nucleotides, the CDR3 is TGTGCCAGCAGTTACGGCCGGGACTACACCTACAATGAGCAGTTCTTC. Its protein is CASSYGRDYTYNEQFF.

This clone was seen just once. This rearrangement joins TRBV28 to TRBJ2-2; D is undetermined. Trimming took off 6 bases at V and 6 bases at J, with 8 bases between the two ends. CDR1 and CDR2 from the germline V gene are MDHEN and SYDVKM. There are 12 residues in the CDR3. CDR3 sequence: CASSPFPGELFF. CDR3 nucleotides: TGTGCCAGCAGCCCGTTCCCCGGGGAGCTGTTTTTT.